These 23 T cell receptor beta chains were all obtained from the same sample, sequenced in a study of regulatory T cells in long-lasting Graves disease. The time point was: newly diagnosed GD, antithyroid drugs for less than 3 months. Researchers made the TCR library from RNA that was extracted from PBMCs. Sequencing libraries for TCR beta were prepared with iRepertoire HTBI primers and Arm-PCR of CDR3 regions. Each CDR3 protein is one row after TCRdb ran MiXCR on the multiplex PCR reads. The sample lists 550,000 to 700,000 distinct CDR3 sequences, about 16% occurring once. These same data were also listed under a study on T cells in Graves' hyperthyroidism and ophthalmopathy.

The sequenced sample was peripheral blood mononuclear cells (PBMCs), obtained at new diagnosis, from a patient treated with antithyroid drugs. All receptors derive from a man younger than 30 with Graves disease.

In this sample, this clonotype turned up a few times. V usage is TRBV6-1 and J usage is TRBJ2-7; TRBD1 matches at 9 bases. The CDR3 is 15 amino acids. Germline CDR1 MNHNS, CDR2 SASEGT. V gave up 6 bases and J gave up 0 bases; unmatched junction bases: 6. The CDR3 sequence is CASRFDRGASYEQYF. CDR3 DNA: TGTGCCAGCAGATTCGACAGGGGGGCCTCCTACGAGCAGTACTTC.

This clonotype was counted at least ten times. This chain connects TRBV15 to TRBJ1-5; the D is unclear. The V end lost 5 bases, the J end lost 5 bases, and 16 bases lay between the germline ends. This CDR3 spans 15 amino acids. The germline gives CDR1 LNHNV, CDR2 YYDKDF (reference sequence). CDR3 DNA: TGTGCCACCAGCCCAACGGGCTCTTGGGATCAGCCCCAGCATTTT. It encodes CATSPTGSWDQPQHF.

This clonotype was detected a few times. V usage is TRBV7-9 and J usage is TRBJ2-3; D is tentatively TRBD1 or TRBD2 (5 bases each). V lost 4 bases to trimming and J lost 2 bases, with 13 bases between them. The CDR3 is 15 amino acids. The V gene's germline CDR1 is SEHNR and CDR2 FQNEAQ (reference sequence). Written as DNA, the CDR3 is TGTGCCAGCAGCTCCATCACCGGGGCCACAGATACGCAGTATTTT. As protein: CASSSITGATDTQYF.

This sequence joins TRBV10-3 and TRBJ2-1, with TRBD2 matching over 10 bases. CDR3 length: 12 amino acids. Germline trimming cut 5 bases from V and 10 bases from J; bases unmatched to any gene: 2. The germline CDR1 and CDR2 sequences are ENHRY and SYGVKD. CDR3 residues: CAISPGLAEQFF. As DNA, the CDR3 is TGTGCCATCAGTCCGGGACTAGCGGAGCAGTTCTTC.

This clonotype was detected ten times or more. The chain employs TRBV19 and TRBJ2-7; D is unclear. Trimming removed 9 bases from V and 0 bases from J, with 12 bases in between. CDR1 and CDR2 from the germline V gene are LNHDA and SQIVND (reference sequence). The CDR3 has 13 amino acids. The CDR3 DNA reads as TGTGCCAGCCTCGGGCCAACCTCCTACGAGCAGTACTTC. Its protein product is CASLGPTSYEQYF.

As for this clonotype: A read error may explain this, as a much larger clone is one base away. The CDR3 here is CAGRFGLAGAAHEQYF. The CDR3, as DNA: TGTGCCGGCAGATTTGGACTAGCGGGAGCTGCCCACGAGCAGTACTTC. This rearrangement joins TRBV6-1 to TRBJ2-7; TRBD2 matches 13 bases. This CDR3 spans 16 amino acids. The germline CDR1 and CDR2 sequences are MNHNS and SASEGT.

In this sample, this clonotype turned up a few times. This chain connects TRBV25-1 to TRBJ2-1; TRBD2 might be the D (5 bases). The germline V gene encodes CDR1 MGHDK and CDR2 SYGVNS. The CDR3 has 12 amino acids. V lost 1 base, J lost 7 bases, and 5 bases lay in between. CDR3 sequence: CASSEWENEQFF. DNA for the CDR3: TGTGCCAGCAGTGAATGGGAGAATGAGCAGTTCTTC.

CDR3 nucleotides: TGTGCCACCAGCAGAGAGGTAGGGGGCTCCTACAATGAGCAGTTCTTC. Translation: CATSREVGGSYNEQFF. The rearrangement joins TRBV15 to TRBJ2-1; TRBD1 might be the D (6 bases). Germline CDR1 LNHNV, CDR2 YYDKDF (reference sequence). V lost 0 bases, J lost 0 bases, and 9 bases lay in between. The CDR3 spans 16 residues.

This clonotype was seen many times. The V call is TRBV6-2 or TRBV6-3, the J call TRBJ1-1, with D perhaps TRBD1 (5 bases). V was trimmed by 4 bases and J by 10 bases, leaving 13 bases between them. This CDR3 contains 12 residues. Germline V gene data show CDR1 as MNHEY and CDR2 as SVGEGT. The CDR3, as DNA: TGTGCCAGCAGTTTAAGGGGATTCGGAGCTTTCTTT. It yields the protein CASSLRGFGAFF.

The chain joins TRBV10-3 to TRBJ2-7; TRBD1 might be the D (6 bases). This CDR3 contains 15 residues. V lost 3 bases and J lost 6, with 18 bases in between. Germline loops: CDR1 ENHRY, CDR2 SYGVKD. The CDR3, as DNA: TGTGCCATCAGTGACCCCCGACAGGTCCAAGGCGAGCAGTACTTC. It yields the protein CAISDPRQVQGEQYF.

The chain joins TRBV20-1 to TRBJ2-6, with D hard to call. There are 18 residues in the CDR3. Trimming took off 0 bases at V and 0 bases at J, with 15 bases between the two ends. Germline CDR1 reads DFQATT; CDR2 reads SNEGSKA (reference sequence). CDR3 sequence (DNA): TGCAGTGCTAGAGATCATCTGGGCATAAGCTCTGGGGCCAACGTCCTGACTTTC. Its protein product is CSARDHLGISSGANVLTF.

This clonotype was seen at least ten times. This chain uses TRBV6-2 or TRBV6-3 with TRBJ1-4; D is uncertain. Looked up from germline, CDR1 is MNHEY and CDR2 is SVGEGT. The CDR3 length is 15 residues. Between the trimmed V and J ends, which lost 2 bases and 0 bases, there was a span of 7 bases. CDR3 nucleotide sequence: TGTGCCAGCAGTTACGCGGGAGCAACTAATGAAAAACTGTTTTTT. Translation: CASSYAGATNEKLFF.

V is TRBV6-5 and J is TRBJ1-2; D unresolved. CDR1 and CDR2 (germline): MNHEY, SVGAGI. The CDR3 totals 14 residues. Deletions cut 2 bases from V and 0 bases from J, with 7 bases between. CDR3 amino acids: CASSYGQTNYGYTF. The CDR3 DNA reads as TGTGCCAGCAGTTACGGGCAGACTAACTATGGCTACACCTTC.

This chain joins TRBV25-1 and TRBJ2-1, with D possibly matching TRBD1 (5 bases). From germline, CDR1 is MGHDK and CDR2 SYGVNS. The V gene lost 2 bases and the J gene lost 7 bases, with 15 bases spanning the gap. The CDR3 contains 15 residues. CDR3: CASSESQGYRNEQFF. In nucleotides, the CDR3 is TGTGCCAGCAGTGAAAGTCAGGGATATCGGAATGAGCAGTTCTTC.

In its sample, this clonotype was seen many times. The CDR3 here is CATALGQTQETQYF. CDR3 bases: TGTGCCACCGCCCTCGGACAGACTCAAGAGACCCAGTACTTC. The rearrangement links TRBV2 to TRBJ2-5, with D possibly TRBD1 on 6 matching bases. The CDR3 totals 14 residues. Germline V gene sequence: CDR1 SNHLY, CDR2 FYNNEI. V dropped 10 bases and J dropped 2 bases, with 17 bases sitting between them.

The table lists this clonotype with a few counts. As DNA, the CDR3 is TGCAGTGCAAGCAGGGTAACTAATGAAAAACTGTTTTTT. Protein: CSASRVTNEKLFF. This chain joins TRBV20-1 and TRBJ1-4; TRBD1 is a possible D gene (5 bases). V was trimmed by 6 bases and J by 1 base, leaving 9 bases between them. The CDR3 loop spans 13 amino acids. Looked up from germline, CDR1 is DFQATT and CDR2 is SNEGSKA (reference sequence).

This clonotype was detected ten times or more. This sequence joins TRBV28 and TRBJ2-5; D remains unclear. This CDR3 has 12 residues. Trimming removed 4 bases from V and 4 bases from J, with 7 bases in between. Germline V CDR1 and CDR2: MDHEN, SYDVKM. The CDR3 sequence: CASSWVRETQYF. In nucleotides, the CDR3 is TGTGCCAGCAGTTGGGTCCGAGAGACCCAGTACTTC.

A word on this clonotype: This could be a read error, since a much larger clone is one nucleotide away. The chain is built from TRBV30 and TRBJ1-1, with D possibly TRBD1 on 5 matching bases. The CDR3 totals 13 residues. Germline-derived CDR1 and CDR2 are GTSNPN and SVGIG (reference sequence). Trimming shortened V by 5 bases and J by 0 bases, and 10 bases separated the two germline ends. Here the CDR3 reads CAWSGTVNTEAFF. The CDR3 region has the DNA TGTGCCTGGTCCGGGACGGTGAACACTGAAGCTTTCTTT.

A note on this clonotype: This is likely an artifact of a read error, given a far larger clone one base away. The chain combines TRBV2 with TRBJ2-1, with 9 bases matching TRBD2. The J call may not be correct, given that the DNA end is closer to TRBJ2-7. CDR3 length: 16 amino acids. Germline V gene sequence: CDR1 SNHLY, CDR2 FYNNEI. In DNA, the CDR3 is TGTGCCAGCAGTTATAGCGGGAGAATACAGAGGCATGAGCAGTACTTC. It translates to CASSYSGRIQRHEQYF.

The chain joins TRBV2 to TRBJ2-5; TRBD1 is a possible D gene (7 bases). The CDR3 extends over 16 amino acids. V was pared by 6 bases and J by 5 bases, with 22 bases between. Germline CDR1 SNHLY, CDR2 FYNNEI. For the CDR3, the DNA is TGTGCCAGCAGGGGGGTGGCCCAGGGGGGAAGCGAGACCCAGTACTTC. Translation: CASRGVAQGGSETQYF.

This clonotype was counted between two and nine times. The chain combines TRBV10-3 with TRBJ2-2; tentative D call: TRBD1 (5 bases). V was pared by 4 bases and J by 4 bases, with 19 bases between. CDR1 ENHRY and CDR2 SYGVKD come from the germline V gene. The CDR3 extends over 17 amino acids. The CDR3 protein is CAISGVGGQLTTGELFF. The DNA of the CDR3 is TGTGCCATCAGTGGCGTGGGTGGACAACTGACCACCGGGGAGCTGTTTTTT.

The chain is built from TRBV9 and TRBJ2-1; 8 nucleotides align to TRBD2. The CDR3 has 17 amino acids. With 0 bases clipped from V and 5 bases from J, the junction kept 10 bases outside the gene matches. CDR1 SGDLS and CDR2 YYNGEE come from the germline V gene. The CDR3 is CASSVAPVGSGDNEQFF. The DNA for the CDR3 is TGTGCCAGCAGCGTAGCCCCAGTGGGTAGCGGGGACAATGAGCAGTTCTTC.

The V call is TRBV20-1, the J call TRBJ1-3; D may be TRBD1 (6 bases). The V gene lost 2 bases and the J gene lost 2 bases, with 13 bases spanning the gap. CDR3 length: 15 amino acids. Germline values: CDR1 DFQATT, CDR2 SNEGSKA (reference sequence). The CDR3 loop is CSARRAGVTGNTIYF. The CDR3 DNA follows: TGCAGTGCTAGACGGGCAGGGGTCACTGGAAACACCATATATTTT.